This T cell receptor (beta chain) was identified in a study of cytomegalovirus exposure and HLA in healthy donors (dated by TCRdb to about 2017). Turning to the overall study: In an earlier analysis of 550 to 750 of the donors, around 300 Gb of sequence data and 117 million unique TCR beta sequences from 150 million to 200 million T cells were reported. Donor age, sex, ethnicity and CMV serostatus were compiled together with the repertoire data. The study combined high-throughput TCR immunosequencing, statistical association of individual TCRs with disease status, and machine learning to predict cytomegalovirus infection status. Four to six DR-DQ haplotypes were handled as single units for association and clustering, since linkage in the cohort was strong. A later genetic analysis took genome-wide SNP genotypes for 398 of the 666 donors and used that subset as a discovery cohort. Of the roughly 390 genotyped donors, 75% to 85% were placed in the genetic ancestry cluster associated with self-reported Caucasian donors. The study aimed to test whether signatures of past pathogen exposure could be identified by cataloging public T cell receptors. Rather than drawing on any new phenotypic data, the later analysis identified candidate immune exposures from TCR beta sequences and the way those sequences occurred across donors. Roughly 320 gigabases of sequencing data and 70 million to 95 million unique TCR sequences made up an early release that covered approximately 620 HLA-typed donors. A later analysis re-analyzed previously published TCR beta repertoires from 600 to 850 donors and added high-resolution HLA genotyping to study TCR occurrence patterns. HLA typing covered class I and class II loci at four-digit resolution. Typing coverage varied by locus: roughly 629-630 donors for A, B, C, DRB1 and DQB1; roughly 510 for DQA1; 600 to 610 for DPA1; approximately 450 for DPB1. To decide whether each TCR beta V gene segment behaved as functional or pseudogenic, an earlier analysis of 587 of the donors relied on high-throughput TCR beta sequencing. The T cell repertoires of around 730 subjects were profiled by immunosequencing and related to cytomegalovirus serostatus. All discovery cohort repertoires had been generated on a single sequencing platform. A separate validation cohort of approximately 130 different subjects was used in addition to the roughly 700-subject first cohort. Across 398 genotyped donors of the cohort, an average of approximately 200,000 unique TCR beta nucleotide sequences per donor were sequenced, and approximately 17% of those sequences were non-productive.

The cohort comprised 550 to 700 healthy bone marrow donors. Cohort members were all nominally healthy when sampled, although unrecorded immune exposures were likely present. The donor was CMV seronegative and belonged to the group of 350 to 400 seronegative cohort members. Each donor provided a peripheral blood sample, and peripheral blood mononuclear cells were used for TCR beta sequencing. The Qiagen DNeasy Blood Extraction Kit was used to extract genomic DNA from the blood cell samples. The library was made by the immunoSEQ multiplex PCR assay. For the multiplex PCR, a mixture combining 60 forward primers for TCR Vbeta segments and 13 reverse primers for TCR Jbeta segments was used. The CDR3 region of rearranged TCR beta genes was amplified from genomic DNA by a multiplex PCR assay. On the Illumina HiSeq System, the amplified TCR beta libraries were sequenced as 87-base-pair reads. As for how the authors treated the data: A later analysis tallied roughly 80 million unique TCR beta chains across the 550 to 850 repertoires, and around 12 million of those chains were shared by two or more donors. A nearest-neighbor algorithm error-corrected the raw reads and collapsed the reads into unique sequences, merging closely related sequences to remove PCR and sequencing errors. Alignment of CDR3 sequences to IMGT reference sequences was used to assign V, D and J gene segments. For a sequence to be retained, at least a six-nucleotide match to both a V gene segment and a J gene segment was required. Rearrangements were called productive when the CDR3 lacked stop codons and stayed in frame with V and J; all others were non-productive. Following IMGT convention, CDR3 was defined as the stretch from the second conserved V-encoded cysteine up to the conserved J-encoded phenylalanine. The earlier analysis of about 500 of the donors excluded sequences that lacked an unambiguous match to a single V gene segment. In an earlier analysis of 587 of the donors, a V segment was called functional when productive rearrangements were above 56.7%, and segregating when the standard deviation between donors exceeded 5%. A statistical classification framework was built to diagnose cytomegalovirus status from the catalog of TCR beta chain sequences. V and J gene assignment, in a later analysis, came from comparing TCR nucleotide sequences with IMGT/GENE-DB human TR gene sequences. The TCRdist pipeline was used in a later analysis to assign CDR3 sequences and most-parsimonious VDJ recombination scenarios. In a later analysis, each TCR beta chain was defined by its CDR3 amino acid sequence together with its V-gene family, and reads lacking a unique V-gene family were excluded. A later analysis removed 550 to 700 highly shared, low-generation-probability nucleotide sequences to deal with suspected cross-contamination and a sequencing artifact. In a later analysis, a clonal expansion index for each public chain was calculated from normalized within-repertoire ranks of inferred template counts. In a later analysis, generation probabilities were computed using a VDJ recombination model fitted to out-of-frame rearrangements, and the results were checked against IGoR. A later analysis scored TCR-TCR, TCR-HLA and TCR-CMV co-occurrence with hypergeometric tests, applying a repertoire-size bias correction to TCR pairs. False discovery rates were estimated in a later analysis by permuting HLA or CMV assignments 20 times. A later analysis grouped co-occurring TCRs with DBSCAN, adding TCRdist sequence similarity when clustering within HLA-allele-positive subsets. Co-occurrence clustering excluded repertoires with fewer than 30,000 or more than 120,000 public chains, plus five with anomalous nucleotide sharing. Drawn from immuneACCESS, this table holds only the in-frame rearrangements with V and J called that TCRdb kept. Clones are partly lost; checked studies trace under half to an unresolved V gene and leave the rest unexplained. The V and J calls and clone size are taken from that table; D and trimming were inferred from the DNA. Here the sample has 170,000 or so clones; roughly 84% occur a single time. The ten top clones hold 0.38% of the sample.

In regard to this clone: No antigen is known for it. It has no much larger one-base neighbor in the sample; base qualities were not kept.

The paper as a whole reports these results and caveats: Roughly uniform sequencing depth across donors was assumed in presence/absence analyses, although this assumption may not hold. In an earlier analysis of some 550 of the donors, most TCR beta V segments were observed in productive rearrangements about 87% or about 30% of the time, broadly matching IMGT annotations. The only immune exposure information available for the cohort was CMV serostatus. V-gene and J-gene trimming of TCR beta chains was associated with a missense DCLRE1C variant in a later genetic analysis, and the association was replicated in an independent cohort. Most TCR sequences were observed very rarely across donors, whereas some public TCRs were present in many individuals. A later analysis reported that several top co-occurrence clusters appeared linked to parvovirus B19, influenza, CMV and Epstein-Barr virus. A further reported finding was that TCR beta sequences accurately predicted the HLA-A and HLA-B alleles for most subjects in the first cohort. The study gave a list of more than 150 TCR beta chains associated with cytomegalovirus. A few of the identified cytomegalovirus-associated TCR beta chains were confirmed in vitro to be specific for cytomegalovirus antigens. Correlated functional status among segregating V segments might reflect linkage disequilibrium, but an unknown experimental factor could not be ruled out. When HLA alleles, especially DR and DQ, strongly co-occurred, attributing TCR associations to individual alleles was difficult. The earlier analysis of 587 of the donors excluded around 17 rarely observed V segments, including chromosome 9 orphons, because counts were too low. Because the 87-base-pair reads could not distinguish some IMGT-functional V segments, including TRBV6-2 and TRBV6-3, those segments were excluded. The classifier was reported to diagnose cytomegalovirus status with high specificity and sensitivity in both the original cohort and the validation cohort. In a later analysis, most CMV-associated TCR beta chains were found to appear HLA-restricted, with HLA associations seemingly driven largely by CMV exposure. In a later analysis, HLA-associated TCR beta chains showed more clonal expansion and lower generation probabilities than non-associated chains that were equally common. The cohort was sequenced for TCR beta chains only, and without alpha or paired-chain data the features that could be detected were limited. The authors suggested that the approach could potentially be generalized to other disease states and immunological phenotypes. The sequencing pipeline was judged likely to have produced a cluster of highly shared sequence variants as a technical artifact. At a false discovery rate of 0.05, a later analysis linked fewer than 20,000 TCR beta sequences to specific HLA alleles. In a later analysis, TCR association rates were found to vary across HLA loci, with the most associated TCRs seen for DRB1 alleles and the fewest for HLA-C alleles. Because some donors lacked HLA typing at each locus, the association tests relied only on the typed subset. Compared with the approximately 710-donor mean, donors in an Asian-associated ancestry cluster had fewer N-insertions in productive TCRs, according to a later genetic analysis.

Measured from the cysteine to the phenylalanine, the CDR3 is 14 residues long. Solely the CDR3 DNA is kept, with 42 bases framed from the first base. CDR1 and CDR2 are drawn from the germline V gene (reference sequence): SEHNR, FQNEAQ. Trimming accounts for 6 bases at V and 5 bases at J, while the number of junction bases matched to no gene is 7. The chain is encoded by TRBV7-9 joined to TRBJ2-1; 7 of the junction bases match TRBD2. This receptor was taken from a boy between 2 and 10 years old in good health and CMV-seronegative. The sequencing input was PBMCs. The CDR3 here reads CASSLPLANNEQFF. The DNA is TGTGCCAGCAGTTTGCCACTAGCGAACAATGAGCAGTTCTTC.